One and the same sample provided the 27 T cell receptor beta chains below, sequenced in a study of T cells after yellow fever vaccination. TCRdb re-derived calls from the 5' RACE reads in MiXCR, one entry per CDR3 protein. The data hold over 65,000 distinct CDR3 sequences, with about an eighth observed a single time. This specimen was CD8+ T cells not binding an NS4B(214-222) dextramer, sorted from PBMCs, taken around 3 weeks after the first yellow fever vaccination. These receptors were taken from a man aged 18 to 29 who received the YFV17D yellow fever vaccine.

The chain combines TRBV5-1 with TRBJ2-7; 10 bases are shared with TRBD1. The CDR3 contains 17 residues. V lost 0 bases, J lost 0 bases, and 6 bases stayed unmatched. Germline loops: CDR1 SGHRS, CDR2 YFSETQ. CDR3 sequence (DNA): TGCGCCAGCAGCTTGGGCGCCGGGACAGGGGTCTCCTACGAGCAGTACTTC. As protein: CASSLGAGTGVSYEQYF.

CDR3 nucleotide sequence: TGTGCCAGCAGCTCAATGAGGTTTCAGCTAGCATCAGGTGAGCAGTTCTTC. Amino acid sequence: CASSSMRFQLASGEQFF. The genes are TRBV7-9 and TRBJ2-1; possibly TRBD2 for D (5 bases). Germline assignment: CDR1 SEHNR and CDR2 FQNEAQ (reference sequence). The CDR3 runs to 17 residues. V was pared by 4 bases and J by 9 bases, with 25 bases between.

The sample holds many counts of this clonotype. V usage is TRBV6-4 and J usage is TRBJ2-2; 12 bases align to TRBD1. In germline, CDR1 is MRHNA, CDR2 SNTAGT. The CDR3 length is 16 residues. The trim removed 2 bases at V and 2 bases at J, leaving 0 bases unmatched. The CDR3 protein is CASSDGTGGNTGELFF. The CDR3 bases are TGTGCCAGCAGTGACGGGACAGGGGGCAACACCGGGGAGCTGTTTTTT.

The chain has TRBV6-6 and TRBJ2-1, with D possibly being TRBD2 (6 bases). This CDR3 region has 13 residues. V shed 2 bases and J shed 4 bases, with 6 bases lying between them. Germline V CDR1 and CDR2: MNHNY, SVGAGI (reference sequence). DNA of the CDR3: TGTGCCAGCAGTTACGCGGGGTACAATGAGCAGTTCTTC. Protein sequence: CASSYAGYNEQFF.

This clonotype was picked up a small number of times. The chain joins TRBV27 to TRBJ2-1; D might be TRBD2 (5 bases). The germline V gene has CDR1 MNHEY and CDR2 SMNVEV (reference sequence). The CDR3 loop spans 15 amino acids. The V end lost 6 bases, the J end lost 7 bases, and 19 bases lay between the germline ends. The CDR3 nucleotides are TGTGCCAGCAGCGTGAACTCAGGCGGGTGGAATGAGCAGTTCTTC. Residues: CASSVNSGGWNEQFF.

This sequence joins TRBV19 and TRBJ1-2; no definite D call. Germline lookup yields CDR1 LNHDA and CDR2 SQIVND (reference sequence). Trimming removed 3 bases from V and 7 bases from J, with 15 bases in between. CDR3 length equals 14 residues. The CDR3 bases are TGTGCCAGTAGTATGAAGTTGGTATCTGGTGGCTACACCTTC. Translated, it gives CASSMKLVSGGYTF.

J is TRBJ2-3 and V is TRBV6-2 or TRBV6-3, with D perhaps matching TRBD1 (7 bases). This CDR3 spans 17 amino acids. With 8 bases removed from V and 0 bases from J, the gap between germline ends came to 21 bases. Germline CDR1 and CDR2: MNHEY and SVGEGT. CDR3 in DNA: TGTGCCAGCCTACACTCTGAACAGGGGACTAGCACAGATACGCAGTATTTT. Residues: CASLHSEQGTSTDTQYF.

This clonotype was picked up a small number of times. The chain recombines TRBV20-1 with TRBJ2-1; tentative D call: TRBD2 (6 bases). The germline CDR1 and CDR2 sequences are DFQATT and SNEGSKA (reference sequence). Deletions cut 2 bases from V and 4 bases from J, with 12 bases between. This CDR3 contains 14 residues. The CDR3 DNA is TGCAGTGCTAGACCACGGGGGATATACAATGAGCAGTTCTTC. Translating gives CSARPRGIYNEQFF.

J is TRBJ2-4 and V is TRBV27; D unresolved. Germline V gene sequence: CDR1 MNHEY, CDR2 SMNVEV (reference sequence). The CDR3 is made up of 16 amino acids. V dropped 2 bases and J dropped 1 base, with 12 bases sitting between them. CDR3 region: CASSLVGPPAKNIQYF. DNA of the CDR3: TGTGCCAGCAGTTTAGTTGGACCGCCGGCCAAAAACATTCAGTACTTC.

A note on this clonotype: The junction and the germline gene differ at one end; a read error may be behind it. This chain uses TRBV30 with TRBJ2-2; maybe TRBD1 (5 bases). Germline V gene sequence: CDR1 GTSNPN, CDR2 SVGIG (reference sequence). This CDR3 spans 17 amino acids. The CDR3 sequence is CSWSPKYRTPNTGELFF. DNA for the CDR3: TGTTCCTGGAGTCCGAAATACAGGACCCCGAACACCGGGGAGCTGTTTTTT.

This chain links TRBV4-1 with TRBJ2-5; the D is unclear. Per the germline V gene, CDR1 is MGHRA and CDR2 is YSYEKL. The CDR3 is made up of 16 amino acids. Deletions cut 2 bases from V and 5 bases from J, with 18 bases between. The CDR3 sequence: CASSQHNQPSVETQYF. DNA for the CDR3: TGCGCCAGCAGCCAACATAACCAACCCTCAGTCGAGACCCAGTACTTC.

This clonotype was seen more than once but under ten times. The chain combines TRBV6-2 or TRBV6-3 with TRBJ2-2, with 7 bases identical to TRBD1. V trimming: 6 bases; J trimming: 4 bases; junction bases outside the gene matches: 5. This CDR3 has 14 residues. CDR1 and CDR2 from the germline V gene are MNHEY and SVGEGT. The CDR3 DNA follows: TGTGCCAGCAGAATGACAGGGTCCACCGGGGAGCTGTTTTTT. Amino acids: CASRMTGSTGELFF.

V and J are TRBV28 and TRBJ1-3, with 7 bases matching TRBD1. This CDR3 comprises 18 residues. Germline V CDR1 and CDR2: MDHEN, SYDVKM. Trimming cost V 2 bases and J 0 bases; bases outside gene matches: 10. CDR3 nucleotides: TGTGCCAGCAGTTTACCCGACAGGGAATGGTACTCTGGAAACACCATATATTTT. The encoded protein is CASSLPDREWYSGNTIYF.

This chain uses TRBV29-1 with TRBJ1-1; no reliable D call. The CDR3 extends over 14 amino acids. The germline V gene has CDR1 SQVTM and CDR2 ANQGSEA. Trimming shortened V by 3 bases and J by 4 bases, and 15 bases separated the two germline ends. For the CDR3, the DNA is TGCAGCGTTGAGTCGGACCAAACTTCCACTGAAGCTTTCTTT. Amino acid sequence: CSVESDQTSTEAFF.

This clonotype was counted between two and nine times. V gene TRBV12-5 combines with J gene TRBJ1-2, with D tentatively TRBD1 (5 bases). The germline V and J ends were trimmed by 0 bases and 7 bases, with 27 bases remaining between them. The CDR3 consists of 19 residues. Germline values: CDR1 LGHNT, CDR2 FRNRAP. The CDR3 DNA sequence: TGTGCTAGTGGTTTGGTTTATGATAACCGGGACCCAAGGGAGAGTGGCTACACCTTC. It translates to CASGLVYDNRDPRESGYTF.

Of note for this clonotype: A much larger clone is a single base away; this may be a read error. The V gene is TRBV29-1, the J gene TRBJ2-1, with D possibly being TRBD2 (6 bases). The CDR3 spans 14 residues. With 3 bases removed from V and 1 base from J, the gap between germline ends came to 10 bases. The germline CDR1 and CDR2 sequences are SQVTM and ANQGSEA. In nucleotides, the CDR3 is TGCAGCGTTGATGCGAGCGGGTCCTACAATGAGCAGTTCTTC. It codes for CSVDASGSYNEQFF.

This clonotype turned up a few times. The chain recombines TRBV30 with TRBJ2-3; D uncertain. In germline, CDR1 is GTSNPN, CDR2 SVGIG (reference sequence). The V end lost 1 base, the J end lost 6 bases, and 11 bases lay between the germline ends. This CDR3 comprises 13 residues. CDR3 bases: TGTGCCTGGAGTGCTGGTGTCTCGGATACGCAGTATTTT. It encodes CAWSAGVSDTQYF.

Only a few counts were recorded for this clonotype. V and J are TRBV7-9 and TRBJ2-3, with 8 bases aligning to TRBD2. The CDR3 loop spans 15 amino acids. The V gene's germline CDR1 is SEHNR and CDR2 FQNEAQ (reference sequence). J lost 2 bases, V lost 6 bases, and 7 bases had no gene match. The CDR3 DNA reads TGTGCCAGCAGACGACTAGCGCTCGACACAGATACGCAGTATTTT. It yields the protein CASRRLALDTDTQYF.

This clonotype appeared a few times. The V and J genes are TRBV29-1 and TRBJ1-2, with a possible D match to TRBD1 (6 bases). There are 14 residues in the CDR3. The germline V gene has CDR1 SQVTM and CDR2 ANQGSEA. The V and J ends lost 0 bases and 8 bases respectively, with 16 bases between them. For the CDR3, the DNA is TGCAGCGTTGAAGATCGTTCGGGGGCGGGAGGCTACACCTTC. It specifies CSVEDRSGAGGYTF.

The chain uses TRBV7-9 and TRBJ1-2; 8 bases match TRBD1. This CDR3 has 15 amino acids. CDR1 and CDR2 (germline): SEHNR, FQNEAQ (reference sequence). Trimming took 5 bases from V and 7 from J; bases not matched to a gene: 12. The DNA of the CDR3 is TGTGCCAGCAGCCCTCGACAGGGGAGGCTCCCTGGCTACACCTTC. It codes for CASSPRQGRLPGYTF.

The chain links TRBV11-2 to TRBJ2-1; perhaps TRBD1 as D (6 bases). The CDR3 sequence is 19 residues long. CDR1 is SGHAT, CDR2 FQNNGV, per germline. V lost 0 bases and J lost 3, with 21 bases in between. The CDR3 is CASSLERGWGQWNYNEQFF. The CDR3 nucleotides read TGTGCCAGCAGCTTAGAGAGGGGTTGGGGGCAGTGGAACTACAATGAGCAGTTCTTC.

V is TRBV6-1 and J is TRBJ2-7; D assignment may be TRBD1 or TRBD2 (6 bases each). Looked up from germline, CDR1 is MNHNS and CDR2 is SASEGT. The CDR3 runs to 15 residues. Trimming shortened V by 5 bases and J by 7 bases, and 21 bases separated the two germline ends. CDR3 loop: CASSPPSSGAGEQYF. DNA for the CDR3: TGTGCCAGCAGTCCCCCTTCCTCGGGGGCCGGGGAGCAGTACTTC.

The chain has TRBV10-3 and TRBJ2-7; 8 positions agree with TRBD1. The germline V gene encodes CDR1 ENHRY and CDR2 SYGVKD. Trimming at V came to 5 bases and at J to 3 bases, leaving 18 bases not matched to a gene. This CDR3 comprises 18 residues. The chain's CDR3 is CAISPDPLTGQGDYEQYF. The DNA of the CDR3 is TGTGCCATCAGTCCCGACCCTTTAACCGGACAGGGCGACTACGAGCAGTACTTC.

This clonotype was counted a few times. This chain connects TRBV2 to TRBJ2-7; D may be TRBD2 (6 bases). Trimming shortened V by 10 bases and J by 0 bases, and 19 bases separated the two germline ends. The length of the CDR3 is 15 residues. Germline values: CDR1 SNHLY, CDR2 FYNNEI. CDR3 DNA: TGTGCCACCGTGGGTAGCCGGGGGAGCTCCTACGAGCAGTACTTC. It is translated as CATVGSRGSSYEQYF.

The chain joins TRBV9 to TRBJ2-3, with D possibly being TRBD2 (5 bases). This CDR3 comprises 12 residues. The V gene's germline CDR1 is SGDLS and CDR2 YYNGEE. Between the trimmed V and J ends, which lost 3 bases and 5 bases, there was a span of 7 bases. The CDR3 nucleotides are TGTGCCAGCAGCGCAGAGGGAGATACGCAGTATTTT. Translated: CASSAEGDTQYF.

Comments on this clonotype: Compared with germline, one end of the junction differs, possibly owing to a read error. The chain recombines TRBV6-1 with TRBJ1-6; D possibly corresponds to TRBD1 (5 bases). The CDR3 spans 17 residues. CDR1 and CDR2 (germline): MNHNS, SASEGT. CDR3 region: CASREGVQSSYNSPLHF. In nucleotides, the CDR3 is TGTGCCAGCAGGGAAGGGGTCCAAAGCTCCTATAATTCACCCCTCCACTTT.

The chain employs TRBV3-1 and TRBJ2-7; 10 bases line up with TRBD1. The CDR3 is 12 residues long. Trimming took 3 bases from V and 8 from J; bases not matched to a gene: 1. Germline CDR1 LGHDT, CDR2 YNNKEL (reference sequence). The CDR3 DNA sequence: TGTGCCAGCAGCCAGACAGGGGGCCAGCAGTACTTC. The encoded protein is CASSQTGGQQYF.